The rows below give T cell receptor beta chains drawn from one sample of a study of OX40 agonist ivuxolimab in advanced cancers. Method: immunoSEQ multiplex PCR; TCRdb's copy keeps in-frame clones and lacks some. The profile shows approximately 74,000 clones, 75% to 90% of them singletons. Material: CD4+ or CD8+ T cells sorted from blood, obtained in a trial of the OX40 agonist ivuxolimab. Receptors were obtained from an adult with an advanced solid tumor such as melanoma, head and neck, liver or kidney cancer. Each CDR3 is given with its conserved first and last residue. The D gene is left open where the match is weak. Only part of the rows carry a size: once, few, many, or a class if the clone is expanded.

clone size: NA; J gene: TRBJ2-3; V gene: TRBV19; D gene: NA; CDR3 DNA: TGTGCCAGTAGTTCAAACAGGGACACAGATACGCAGTATTTT; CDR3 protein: CASSSNRDTDTQYF
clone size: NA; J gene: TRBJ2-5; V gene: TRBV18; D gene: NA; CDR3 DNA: TGTGCCAGCTCACCGGACAAGAGAGGGGGGACCCAGTACTTC; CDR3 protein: CASSPDKRGGTQYF
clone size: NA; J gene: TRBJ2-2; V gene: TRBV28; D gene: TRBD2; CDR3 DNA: TGTGCCAGCAGTTTTAGCGGGAGCGCCGGGGAGCTGTTTTTT; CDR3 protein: CASSFSGSAGELFF
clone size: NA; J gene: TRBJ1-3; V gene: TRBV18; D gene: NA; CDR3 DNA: TGTGCCAGCTCACCCTTACAGGGCGCTGGAAACACCATATATTTT; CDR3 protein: CASSPLQGAGNTIYF
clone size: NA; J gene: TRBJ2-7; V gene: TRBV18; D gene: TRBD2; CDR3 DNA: TGTGCCAGCTCACCACCGTTCGGGAGGAACGAGCAGTACTTC; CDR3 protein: CASSPPFGRNEQYF
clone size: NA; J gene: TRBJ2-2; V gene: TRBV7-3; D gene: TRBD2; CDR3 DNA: TGTGCCAGCAGCTTAAAGGGACTAGCGGACTTTTACACCGGGGAGCTGTTTTTT; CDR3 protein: CASSLKGLADFYTGELFF
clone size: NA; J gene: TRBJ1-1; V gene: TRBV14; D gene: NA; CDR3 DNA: TGTGCCAGCAGCAGAGGGGACACTGAAGCTTTCTTT; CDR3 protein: CASSRGDTEAFF
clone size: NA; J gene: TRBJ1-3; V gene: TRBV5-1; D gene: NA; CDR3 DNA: TGCGCCAGCAGCTTGGATGGCTCGGGCGGAAACACCATATATTTT; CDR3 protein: CASSLDGSGGNTIYF
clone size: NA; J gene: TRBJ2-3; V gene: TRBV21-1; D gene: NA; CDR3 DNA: TGTGCCAGAGGGGCGGACTACACAGATACGCAGTATTTT; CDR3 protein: CARGADYTDTQYF
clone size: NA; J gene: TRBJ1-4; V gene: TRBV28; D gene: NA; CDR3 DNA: TGTGCCAGCAGGTACCAGACATCTGGAGAAAAACTGTTTTTT; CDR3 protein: CASRYQTSGEKLFF
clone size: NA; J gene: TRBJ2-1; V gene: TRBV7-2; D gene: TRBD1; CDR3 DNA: TGTGCCAGCAGCTCGAACAGGGGGTCCTACAATGAGCAGTTCTTC; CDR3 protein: CASSSNRGSYNEQFF
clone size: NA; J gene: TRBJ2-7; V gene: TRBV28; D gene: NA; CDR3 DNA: TGTGCCAGCAGTTTAGAGGCGGCGGCTGAAGAGCAGTACTTC; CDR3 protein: CASSLEAAAEEQYF
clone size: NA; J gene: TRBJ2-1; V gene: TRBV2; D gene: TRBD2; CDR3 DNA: TGTGCCAGCAGTCTTGAGCGGGGGGGCCTCAATGAGCAGTTCTTC; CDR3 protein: CASSLERGGLNEQFF
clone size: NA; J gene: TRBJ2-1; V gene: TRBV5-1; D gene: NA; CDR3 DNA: TGCGCCAGCAGGACAGAGCTCTCCTACAATGAGCAGTTCTTC; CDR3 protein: CASRTELSYNEQFF
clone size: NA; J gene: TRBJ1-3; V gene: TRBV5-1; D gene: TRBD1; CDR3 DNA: TGCGCCAGCAGCCCAGACAGGGAGCACCAAAACACCATATATTTT; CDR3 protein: CASSPDREHQNTIYF
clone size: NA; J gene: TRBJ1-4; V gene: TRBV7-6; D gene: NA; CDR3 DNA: TGTGCCAGCAGCCCGACAGTATCTAATGAAAAACTGTTTTTT; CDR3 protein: CASSPTVSNEKLFF
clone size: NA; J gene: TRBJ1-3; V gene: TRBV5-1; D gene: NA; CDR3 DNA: TGCGCCAGCAGCTTGGAGGGGGGCTCTGGAAACACCATATATTTT; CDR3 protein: CASSLEGGSGNTIYF
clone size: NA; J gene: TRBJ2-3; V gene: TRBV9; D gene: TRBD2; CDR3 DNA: TGTGCCAGCAGCACGCCCTTAAAGAGCGGGGGGGCAAGCACAGATACGCAGTATTTT; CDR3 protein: CASSTPLKSGGASTDTQYF
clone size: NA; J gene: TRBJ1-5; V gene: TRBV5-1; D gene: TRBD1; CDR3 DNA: TGCGCCAGCAGCCCCGGGACAGGAGTAAGCAATCAGCCCCAGCATTTT; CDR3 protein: CASSPGTGVSNQPQHF
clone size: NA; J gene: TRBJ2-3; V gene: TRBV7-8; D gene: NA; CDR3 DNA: TGTGCCAGCACCGCTCTGGTTGACGCAGATACGCAGTATTTT; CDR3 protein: CASTALVDADTQYF
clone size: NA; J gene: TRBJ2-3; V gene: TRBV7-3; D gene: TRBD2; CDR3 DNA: TGTGCCAGCACCCTCAGCGGGAGGTTCACAGATACGCAGTATTTT; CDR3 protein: CASTLSGRFTDTQYF
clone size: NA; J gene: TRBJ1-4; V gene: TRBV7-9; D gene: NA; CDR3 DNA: TGTGCCAGCAGCTCTGAGTGGGGGCGGTTTGAAAAACTGTTTTTT; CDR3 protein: CASSSEWGRFEKLFF
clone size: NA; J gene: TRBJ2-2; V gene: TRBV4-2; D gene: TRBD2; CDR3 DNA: TGTGCCAGCAGCCCGCGGGGGGCTACCGGGGAGCTGTTTTTT; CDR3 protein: CASSPRGATGELFF
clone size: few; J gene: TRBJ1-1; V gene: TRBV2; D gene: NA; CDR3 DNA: TGTGCCAGCAGCTTAGGCACTGAAGCTTTCTTT; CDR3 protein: CASSLGTEAFF
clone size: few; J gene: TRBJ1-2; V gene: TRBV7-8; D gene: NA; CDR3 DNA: TGTGCCAGCAGCTTGGGGGTTGGGGGCTACACCTTC; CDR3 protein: CASSLGVGGYTF
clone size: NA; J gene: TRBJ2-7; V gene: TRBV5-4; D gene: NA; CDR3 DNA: TGTGCCAGCAGCTTGGAGCTGGGGACTCTCGGGAACGAGCAGTACTTC; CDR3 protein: CASSLELGTLGNEQYF
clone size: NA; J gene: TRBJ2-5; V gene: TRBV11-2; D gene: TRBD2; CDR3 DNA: TGTGCCAGCAGCTCTGGACTAGCGGGAGAGACCCAGTACTTC; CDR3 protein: CASSSGLAGETQYF
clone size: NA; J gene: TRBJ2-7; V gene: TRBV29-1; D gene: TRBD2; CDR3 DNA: TGCAGCGTTCGATTCGGGAGGACCTCCTACGAGCAGTACTTC; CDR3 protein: CSVRFGRTSYEQYF
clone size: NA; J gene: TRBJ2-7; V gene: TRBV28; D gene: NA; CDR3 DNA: TGTGCCAGCAGTTTATTGGCGAGAGAGCAGTACTTC; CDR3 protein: CASSLLAREQYF
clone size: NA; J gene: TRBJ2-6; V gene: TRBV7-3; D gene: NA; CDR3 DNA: TGTGCCAGCAGCCCGATGACAGCCTCTGGGGCCAACGTCCTGACTTTC; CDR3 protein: CASSPMTASGANVLTF
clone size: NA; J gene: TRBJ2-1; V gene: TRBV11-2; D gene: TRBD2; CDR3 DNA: TGTGCCAGCAGCGTTACTAGCGTTAGTGAGCAGTTCTTC; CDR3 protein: CASSVTSVSEQFF
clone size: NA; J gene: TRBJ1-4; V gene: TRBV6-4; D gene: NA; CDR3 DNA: TGTGCCAGCAGTGTCGTACTGGTTCCGGACGAAAAACTGTTTTTT; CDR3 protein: CASSVVLVPDEKLFF